Listed below are T cell receptor beta chains from one sample, sequenced in a study of cytomegalovirus exposure and HLA in healthy donors. Repertoires were generated with immunoSEQ multiplex PCR, while TCRdb's copy carries only in-frame clones and drops some. The sample carries under 100,000 clones, around 96% recorded once. The source material was PBMCs. Receptors originate from a woman between 18 and 29 years old in good health and CMV-seronegative. Both conserved end residues are part of each CDR3. Fields, in order: J gene, V gene, clone size, D gene, CDR3 protein, CDR3 DNA. D genes are given only for firm matches. A clone size is listed for some rows: how often the clone was seen (once, few, many), or a class if it is expanded.

TRBJ1-5,TRBV7-6,.,.,CASSSDRGGQPQHF,TGTGCCAGCAGCTCCGATCGGGGGGGCCAGCCCCAGCATTTT
TRBJ2-7,TRBV6-1,once,.,CASSSGVVDEQYF,TGTGCCAGCAGTTCCGGAGTCGTGGACGAGCAGTACTTC
TRBJ2-1,TRBV6-5,once,.,CASSFGSGSLDNEQFF,TGTGCCAGCAGTTTTGGCTCAGGGTCCCTGGACAATGAGCAGTTCTTC
TRBJ2-1,TRBV5-4,.,.,CASSNPVNGLVGEQFF,TGTGCCAGCAGTAACCCCGTCAACGGACTGGTGGGTGAGCAGTTCTTC
TRBJ2-1,TRBV10-2,.,TRBD2,CASSAGGGGQFF,TGCGCCAGCTCGGCGGGAGGGGGGGGGCAGTTCTTC
TRBJ2-7,TRBV20-1,.,.,CSARQTYEQYF,TGCAGTGCTAGGCAGACCTACGAGCAGTACTTC
TRBJ2-3,TRBV28,.,.,CASSFMAPGTDTQYF,TGTGCCAGCAGTTTTATGGCACCCGGCACAGATACGCAGTATTTT
TRBJ2-7,TRBV19,.,TRBD1,CASSPGTGLSYEQYF,TGTGCCAGTAGCCCCGGGACAGGACTCTCCTACGAGCAGTACTTC
TRBJ2-1,TRBV15,.,.,CATSSLGGSYNEQFF,TGTGCCACCAGCAGCTTGGGAGGCTCCTACAATGAGCAGTTCTTC
TRBJ1-1,TRBV11-3,.,.,CASSPQGSTEAFF,TGTGCCAGCAGTCCCCAGGGGTCCACTGAAGCTTTCTTT
TRBJ2-2,TRBV11-2,.,TRBD1,CASSLRTGANTGELFF,TGTGCCAGCAGCCTAAGGACAGGGGCGAACACCGGGGAGCTGTTTTTT
TRBJ2-4,TRBV6-1,once,TRBD1,CASSGGWTGEDIQYF,TGTGCCAGCAGTGGGGGGTGGACAGGGGAGGACATTCAGTACTTC
TRBJ1-1,TRBV4-1,.,TRBD1,CASSQGQTNTEAFF,TGCGCCAGCAGCCAGGGACAGACGAACACTGAAGCTTTCTTT
TRBJ2-5,TRBV9,.,TRBD2,CASSAWGLAGEQETQYF,TGTGCCAGCAGCGCATGGGGACTAGCGGGAGAACAAGAGACCCAGTACTTC
TRBJ2-3,TRBV27,.,.,CASRPGGGDTQYF,TGTGCCAGCCGTCCTGGAGGCGGAGATACGCAGTATTTT
TRBJ1-4,TRBV19,.,.,CASSIGDRFATNEKLFF,TGTGCCAGTAGTATAGGTGACAGGTTTGCAACTAATGAAAAACTGTTTTTT
TRBJ2-1,TRBV7-9,.,.,CASSRPSGLDPPGVEFF,TGTGCCAGCAGCCGCCCTTCGGGTCTAGACCCACCCGGTGTGGAGTTCTTC
TRBJ2-7,TRBV27,.,TRBD2,CASSTTSGSIYEQYF,TGTGCCAGCTCAACGACTAGCGGGAGTATCTACGAGCAGTACTTC
TRBJ2-7,TRBV5-1,once,TRBD1,CASSLVVRGQGVSEQYF,TGCGCCAGCAGCTTGGTGGTACGCGGACAGGGGGTGAGCGAGCAGTACTTC
TRBJ1-2,TRBV28,.,TRBD1,CASSNPPGTGVYGYTF,TGTGCCAGCAGTAATCCCCCCGGGACAGGAGTCTATGGCTACACCTTC
TRBJ2-1,TRBV27,.,TRBD1,CASTTGTGAYNEQFF,TGTGCCAGCACAACCGGGACAGGGGCCTACAATGAGCAGTTCTTC
TRBJ1-4,TRBV4-1,.,.,CASSQNTGEKLFF,TGCGCCAGCAGCCAGAATACCGGGGAAAAACTGTTTTTT
TRBJ2-7,TRBV25-1,once,.,CASSGESYEQYF,TGTGCCAGCAGTGGAGAATCCTACGAGCAGTACTTC
TRBJ1-2,TRBV21-1,.,.,CASSPRKALGAFSYGYTF,TGTGCCAGCAGCCCCCGAAAGGCTTTAGGAGCTTTCAGCTATGGCTACACCTTC
TRBJ1-2,TRBV6-7,.,.,CASSYGGIYGYTF,TGTGCCAGCAGCTACGGGGGGATCTATGGCTACACCTTC
TRBJ2-2,TRBV7-9,.,TRBD1,CASSETGFGPNTGELFF,TGTGCCAGCAGCGAGACAGGGTTCGGGCCGAACACCGGGGAGCTGTTTTTT
TRBJ2-2,TRBV18,.,TRBD2,CASSLNSGLAGYTGELFF,TGTGCCAGCTCACTCAACTCGGGACTAGCGGGGTACACCGGGGAGCTGTTTTTT
TRBJ2-5,TRBV5-1,.,.,CASSLKGLETQYF,TGCGCCAGCAGCTTGAAGGGGTTGGAGACCCAGTACTTC
TRBJ2-1,TRBV19,.,.,CASSIFAGGTYNEQFF,TGTGCCAGTAGTATATTTGCAGGGGGGACCTACAATGAGCAGTTCTTC
TRBJ2-5,TRBV2,.,TRBD1,CASSEALRGQGDAETQYF,TGTGCCAGCAGTGAAGCGCTTCGAGGACAGGGGGACGCAGAGACCCAGTACTTC
TRBJ1-4,TRBV30,.,TRBD1,CAWRQGERANRFNEKLFF,TGTGCCTGGAGGCAGGGGGAGCGGGCGAACAGGTTTAATGAAAAACTGTTTTTT
TRBJ1-1,TRBV19,.,TRBD1,CASRTTGLNTEAFF,TGTGCCAGCAGGACGACAGGGCTGAACACTGAAGCTTTCTTT
TRBJ2-5,TRBV18,.,TRBD2,CASSPGRVQETQYF,TGTGCCAGCTCACCTGGGAGGGTACAAGAGACCCAGTACTTC